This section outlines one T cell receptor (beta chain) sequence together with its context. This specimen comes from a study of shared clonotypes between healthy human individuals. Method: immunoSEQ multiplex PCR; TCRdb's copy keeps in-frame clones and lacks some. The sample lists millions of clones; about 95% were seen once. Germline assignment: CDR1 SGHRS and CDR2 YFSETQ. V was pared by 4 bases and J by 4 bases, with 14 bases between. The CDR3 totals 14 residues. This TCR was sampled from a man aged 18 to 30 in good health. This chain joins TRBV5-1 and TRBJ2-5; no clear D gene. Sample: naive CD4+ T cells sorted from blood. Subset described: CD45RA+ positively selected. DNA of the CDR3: TGCGCCAGCAGCCGGCAGGTGGTGGGAGAGACCCAGTACTTC. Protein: CASSRQVVGETQYF.